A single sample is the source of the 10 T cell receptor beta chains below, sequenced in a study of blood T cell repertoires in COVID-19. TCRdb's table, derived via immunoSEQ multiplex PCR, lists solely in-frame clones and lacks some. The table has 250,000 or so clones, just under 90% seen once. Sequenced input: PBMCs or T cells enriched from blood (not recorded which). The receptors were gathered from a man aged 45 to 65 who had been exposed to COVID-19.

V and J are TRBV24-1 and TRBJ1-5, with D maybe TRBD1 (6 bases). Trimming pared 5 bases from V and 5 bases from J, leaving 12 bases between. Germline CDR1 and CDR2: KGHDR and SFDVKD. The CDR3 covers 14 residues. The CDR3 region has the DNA TGTGCCACCAGTGCACCAGGGGCTCATCAGCCCCAGCATTTT. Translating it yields CATSAPGAHQPQHF.

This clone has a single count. CDR3 sequence reads: CASGLAGADTQYF. DNA for the CDR3: TGTGCTAGTGGTTTAGCGGGGGCAGATACGCAGTATTTT. This chain connects TRBV12-5 to TRBJ2-3, with 8 bases lining up with TRBD2. Germline CDR1 LGHNT, CDR2 FRNRAP. This CDR3 is 13 amino acids long. J was trimmed by 4 bases and V by 3 bases; bases with no gene match: 0.

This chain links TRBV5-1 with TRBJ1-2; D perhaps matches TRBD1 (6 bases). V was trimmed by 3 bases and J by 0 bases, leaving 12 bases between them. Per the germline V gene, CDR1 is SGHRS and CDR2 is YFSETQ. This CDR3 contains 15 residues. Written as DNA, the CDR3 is TGCGCCAGCAGCTCCGTAGGGGGGGCTAACTATGGCTACACCTTC. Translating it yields CASSSVGGANYGYTF.

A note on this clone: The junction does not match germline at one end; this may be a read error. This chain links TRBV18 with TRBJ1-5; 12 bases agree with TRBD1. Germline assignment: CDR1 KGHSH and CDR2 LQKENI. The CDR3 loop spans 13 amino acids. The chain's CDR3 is CASSPIRDRGQVF. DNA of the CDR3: TGTGCCAGCTCACCGATCCGGGACAGGGGGCAGGTTTTT. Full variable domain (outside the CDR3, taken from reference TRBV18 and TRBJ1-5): NAGVMQNPRHLVRRRGQEARLRCSPMKGHSHVYWYRQLPEEGLKFMVYLQKENIIDESGMPKERFSAEFPKEGPSILRIQQVVRGDSAAYFCASSPIRDRGQVFGDGTRLSIL.

The CDR3 is CASSPGGRNTGELFF. The CDR3 nucleotides read TGTGCCAGCAGCCCCGGGGGTAGAAACACCGGGGAGCTGTTTTTT. The rearrangement joins TRBV9 to TRBJ2-2; D is perhaps TRBD2 (6 bases). Per the germline V gene, CDR1 is SGDLS and CDR2 is YYNGEE. Trimming shortened V by 4 bases and J by 2 bases, and 12 bases separated the two germline ends. The CDR3 runs 15 residues.

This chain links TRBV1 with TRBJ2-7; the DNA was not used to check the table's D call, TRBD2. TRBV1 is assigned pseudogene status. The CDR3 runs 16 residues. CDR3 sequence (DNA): TGCACCAGCAGCCAAGATCCGGGGGGGCCCGTCTACGAGCAGTACTTC. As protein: CTSSQDPGGPVYEQYF.

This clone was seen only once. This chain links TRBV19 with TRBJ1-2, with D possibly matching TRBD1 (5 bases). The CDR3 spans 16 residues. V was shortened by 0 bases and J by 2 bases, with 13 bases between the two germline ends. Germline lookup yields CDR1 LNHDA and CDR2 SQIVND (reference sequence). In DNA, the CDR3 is TGTGCCAGTAGTATAGATCCCAGGGCCGCAAACTATGGCTACACCTTC. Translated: CASSIDPRAANYGYTF.

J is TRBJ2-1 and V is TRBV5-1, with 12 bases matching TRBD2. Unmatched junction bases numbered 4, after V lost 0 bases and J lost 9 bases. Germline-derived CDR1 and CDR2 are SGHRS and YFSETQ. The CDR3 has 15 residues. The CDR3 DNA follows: TGCGCCAGCAGCTTGGGACTAGCGGGAGCTGGTGAGCAGTTCTTC. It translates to CASSLGLAGAGEQFF.

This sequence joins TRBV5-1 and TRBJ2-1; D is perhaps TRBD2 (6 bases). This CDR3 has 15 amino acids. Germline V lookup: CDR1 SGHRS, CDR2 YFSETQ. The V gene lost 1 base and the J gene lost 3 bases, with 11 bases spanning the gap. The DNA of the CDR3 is TGCGCCAGCAGCTTGCGGGACTTCTTCTACAATGAGCAGTTCTTC. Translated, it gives CASSLRDFFYNEQFF.

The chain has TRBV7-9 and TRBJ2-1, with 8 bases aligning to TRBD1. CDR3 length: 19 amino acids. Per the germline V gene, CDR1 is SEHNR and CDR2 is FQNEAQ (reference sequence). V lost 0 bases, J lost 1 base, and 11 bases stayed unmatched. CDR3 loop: CASSLARRAGGPSYNEQFF. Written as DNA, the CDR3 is TGTGCCAGCAGCTTAGCCCGACGGGCAGGGGGCCCTTCCTACAATGAGCAGTTCTTC.